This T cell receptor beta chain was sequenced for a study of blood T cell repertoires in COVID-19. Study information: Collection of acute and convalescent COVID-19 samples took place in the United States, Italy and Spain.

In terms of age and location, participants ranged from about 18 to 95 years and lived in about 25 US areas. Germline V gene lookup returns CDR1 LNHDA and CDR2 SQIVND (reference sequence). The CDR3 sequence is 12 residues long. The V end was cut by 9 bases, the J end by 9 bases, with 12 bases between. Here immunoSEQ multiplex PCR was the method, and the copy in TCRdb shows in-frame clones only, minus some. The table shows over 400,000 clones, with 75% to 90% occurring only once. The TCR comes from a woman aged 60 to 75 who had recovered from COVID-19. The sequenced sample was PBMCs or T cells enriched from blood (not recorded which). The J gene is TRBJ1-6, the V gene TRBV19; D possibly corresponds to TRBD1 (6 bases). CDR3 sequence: CASGRGGSPLHF. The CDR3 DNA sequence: TGTGCCAGCGGAAGGGGGGGTTCACCCCTCCACTTT.